This TCR beta chain is drawn from a study of T cell repertoires in cytomegalovirus infection. Background on the study: CMV infection and matching HLA type were both indicated by public TCR beta signatures.

TCRdb itself ran the reads through MiXCR, one entry per CDR3 protein. The table shows around 740,000 distinct CDR3 sequences, with roughly 36% occurring only once. This CDR3 region has 15 residues. Germline trimming cut 4 bases from V and 5 bases from J; bases unmatched to any gene: 6. CDR1 and CDR2 from the germline V gene are SGHRS and YFSETQ. Sequenced sample: PBMCs. V gene TRBV5-1 combines with J gene TRBJ2-1; 10 bases are shared with TRBD1. The TCR comes from a human donor in good health (CMV status not recorded). Some clones in this sample may be carry-over from other donors' samples. The DNA of the CDR3 is TGCGCCAGCAGCATCGAGGGGACAGGGGACAATGAGCAGTTCTTC. Translating gives CASSIEGTGDNEQFF.